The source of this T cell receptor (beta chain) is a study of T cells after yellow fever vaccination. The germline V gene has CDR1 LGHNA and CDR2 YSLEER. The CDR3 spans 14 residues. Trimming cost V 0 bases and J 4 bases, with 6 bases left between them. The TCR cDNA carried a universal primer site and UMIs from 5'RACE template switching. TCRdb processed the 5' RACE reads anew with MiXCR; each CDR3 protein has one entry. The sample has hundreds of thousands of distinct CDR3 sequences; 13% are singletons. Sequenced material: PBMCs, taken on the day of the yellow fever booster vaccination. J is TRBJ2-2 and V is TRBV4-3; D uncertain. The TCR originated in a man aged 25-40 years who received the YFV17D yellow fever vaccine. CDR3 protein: CASSQDWATGELFF. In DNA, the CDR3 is TGCGCCAGCAGCCAAGACTGGGCCACCGGGGAGCTGTTTTTT.